The 21 T cell receptor beta chains below all came from one sample that was sequenced in a study of blood T cell repertoires in COVID-19. Assay: immunoSEQ multiplex PCR; the TCRdb copy retains only in-frame clones and omits some. The repertoire holds around 340,000 clones, with around nine tenths as singletons. Material for sequencing was PBMCs or T cells enriched from blood (not recorded which). Source of these receptors: a woman aged 25 to 39 who had been exposed to COVID-19.

V and J are TRBV4-1 and TRBJ1-1; 7 nucleotides match TRBD1. Losses at the gene ends were 0 bases for V and 4 bases for J; bases not matched to a gene: 5. CDR3 size: 15 residues. Germline V gene data show CDR1 as MGHRA and CDR2 as YSYEKL. CDR3 in amino acids: CASSQERRTGTEAFF. The CDR3 DNA reads as TGCGCCAGCAGCCAAGAGAGGAGGACAGGCACTGAAGCTTTCTTT.

The chain has TRBV24-1 and TRBJ1-2; D gene ambiguous. The CDR3 has 12 amino acids. Germline assignment: CDR1 KGHDR and CDR2 SFDVKD. V lost 4 bases and J lost 4, with 6 bases in between. The CDR3 sequence is CATSEQSYGYTF. CDR3 DNA: TGTGCCACCAGTGAACAGTCCTATGGCTACACCTTC.

The chain couples TRBV19 to TRBJ2-6; D uncertain. Germline assignment: CDR1 LNHDA and CDR2 SQIVND (reference sequence). The CDR3 sequence is 12 residues long. The V end was cut by 9 bases, the J end by 0 bases, with 3 bases between. This CDR3 reads CASFSGANVLTF. The CDR3 coding sequence is TGTGCCAGCTTCTCTGGGGCCAACGTCCTGACTTTC.

J is TRBJ2-5 and V is TRBV24-1; 8 positions agree with TRBD1. Germline trimming cut 5 bases from V and 5 bases from J; bases unmatched to any gene: 9. Germline lookup yields CDR1 KGHDR and CDR2 SFDVKD. The CDR3 contains 15 residues. CDR3 nucleotide sequence: TGTGCCACCAGTGGGGCAGGGGGCGCTGGGGAGACCCAGTACTTC. Its protein product is CATSGAGGAGETQYF.

The CDR3 DNA reads as TGCGCCAGCAGCTCACCCCCAGGCGGGGGGAACACTGAAGCTTTCTTT. Amino acids: CASSSPPGGGNTEAFF. The chain couples TRBV5-1 to TRBJ1-1, with D possibly matching TRBD1 (5 bases). Trimming shortened V by 3 bases and J by 1 base, and 16 bases separated the two germline ends. This CDR3 has 16 residues. Germline V gene data show CDR1 as SGHRS and CDR2 as YFSETQ.

The chain links TRBV28 to TRBJ1-4; tentative D call: TRBD1 (6 bases). Germline V CDR1 and CDR2: MDHEN, SYDVKM. The CDR3 loop spans 17 amino acids. Trimming pared 5 bases from V and 0 bases from J, leaving 16 bases between. For the CDR3, the DNA is TGTGCCAGCAGTCCCCTGGACAGTGTTGCAACTAATGAAAAACTGTTTTTT. Translating gives CASSPLDSVATNEKLFF.

About this clone: Different DNA sequences within this sample yield the same CDR3. The V call is TRBV5-6, the J call TRBJ1-3; no definite D call. Looked up from germline, CDR1 is SGHDT and CDR2 is YYEEEE. Trimming took off 5 bases at V and 3 bases at J, with 12 bases between the two ends. The CDR3 is 14 amino acids. CDR3 in amino acids: CASSLTGSGNTIYF. The CDR3 coding sequence is TGTGCCAGCAGTTTAACGGGTAGTGGAAACACCATATATTTT.

This chain links TRBV6-1 with TRBJ1-4; 7 bases align to TRBD1. The CDR3 spans 16 residues. V dropped 1 base and J dropped 5; count of bases not matched to a gene: 7. Looked up from germline, CDR1 is MNHNS and CDR2 is SASEGT. CDR3 DNA: TGTGCCAGCAGTGAAGATAGCAGGGGGAGGAATGAAAAACTGTTTTTT. This gives the protein CASSEDSRGRNEKLFF.

This clone was observed a handful of times. The chain links TRBV6-5 to TRBJ1-6; 9 bases are a match to TRBD1. The V and J ends lost 5 bases and 5 bases, in that order; junction bases with no gene match: 4. The CDR3 is 15 residues long. Per germline, CDR1 MNHEY and CDR2 SVGAGI. CDR3 loop: CASSPRDRDNSPLHF. CDR3 nucleotide sequence: TGTGCCAGCAGTCCCCGGGACAGGGATAATTCACCCCTCCACTTT.

The rearrangement links TRBV12-5 to TRBJ1-5; D is possibly TRBD1 (6 bases). Per the germline V gene, CDR1 is LGHNT and CDR2 is FRNRAP. Trimming pared 7 bases from V and 2 bases from J, leaving 18 bases between. CDR3 length: 16 amino acids. The DNA of the CDR3 is TGTGCTAGTGTTTCGATCAACGGGGGGCGCAATCAGCCCCAGCATTTT. Amino acid sequence: CASVSINGGRNQPQHF.

The chain employs TRBV12-3 or TRBV12-4 and TRBJ2-7; the D gene is possibly TRBD2 (6 bases). Trimming left V 5 bases short and J 12 bases short, with 20 bases between. The CDR3 is 13 residues long. The CDR3 here is CASSPRRLVRLYF. The CDR3 coding sequence is TGTGCCAGCAGTCCCCGAAGACTAGTAAGGTTGTACTTC.

The rearrangement joins TRBV6-1 to TRBJ2-7, with D possibly being TRBD2 (6 bases). V lost 3 bases, J lost 1 base, and 13 bases lay in between. The CDR3 consists of 15 residues. Germline V gene sequence: CDR1 MNHNS, CDR2 SASEGT. The CDR3 here is CASSENGGFSYEQYF. Here the CDR3 DNA reads TGTGCCAGCAGTGAGAACGGGGGATTTTCCTACGAGCAGTACTTC.

This chain links TRBV28 with TRBJ1-2; 9 nucleotides align to TRBD1. V was pared by 7 bases and J by 3 bases, with 15 bases of the junction left unmatched. Germline V CDR1 and CDR2: MDHEN, SYDVKM. This CDR3 region has 17 residues. The CDR3 reads CASTQGGQGLLDYGYTF. DNA of the CDR3: TGTGCCAGCACCCAAGGGGGACAGGGTTTACTTGACTATGGCTACACCTTC.

CDR3 DNA sequence: TGTGCCAGCAGCGTAGCGGGGTATGATGGCTACACCTTC. Its protein product is CASSVAGYDGYTF. V usage is TRBV9 and J usage is TRBJ1-2; D uncertain. V was pared by 0 bases and J by 6 bases, with 9 bases between. There are 13 residues in the CDR3. The germline gives CDR1 SGDLS, CDR2 YYNGEE.

CDR3 amino acids: CASSEKSTGTGSGNTIYF. The CDR3 nucleotides are TGTGCCAGCTCAGAGAAATCGACCGGGACAGGGAGCGGAAACACCATATATTTT. V gene TRBV18 combines with J gene TRBJ1-3, with 9 bases matching TRBD1. The CDR3 covers 18 residues. Germline V gene sequence: CDR1 KGHSH, CDR2 LQKENI. J gave up 4 bases and V 5 bases, and 15 bases lay outside the gene matches.

This clone has a single count. The CDR3 DNA is TGTGCCAGCTCACCCCTAAAAGGGCAGGGGATCGGGCAGCCCCAGCATTTT. This gives the protein CASSPLKGQGIGQPQHF. This chain connects TRBV18 to TRBJ1-5, with D maybe TRBD1 (6 bases). This CDR3 is built from 17 residues. Deletions cut 3 bases from V and 7 bases from J, with 22 bases between. Looked up from germline, CDR1 is KGHSH and CDR2 is LQKENI. The whole variable domain, remainder taken from reference TRBV18 and TRBJ1-5, is NAGVMQNPRHLVRRRGQEARLRCSPMKGHSHVYWYRQLPEEGLKFMVYLQKENIIDESGMPKERFSAEFPKEGPSILRIQQVVRGDSAAYFCASSPLKGQGIGQPQHFGDGTRLSIL.

The rearrangement joins TRBV7-3 to TRBJ1-2; TRBD1 aligns across 9 bases. Germline assignment: CDR1 SGHTA and CDR2 FQGTGA. This CDR3 has 13 residues. The V gene end was trimmed by 4 bases and the J gene end by 6 bases; junction bases not matched to a gene: 3. CDR3 region: CASSSRTGDGYTF. In DNA, the CDR3 is TGTGCCAGCAGCTCGCGGACAGGGGATGGCTACACCTTC.

The chain is built from TRBV5-4 and TRBJ2-3, with 10 bases matching TRBD2. Trimming at V came to 4 bases and at J to 2 bases, leaving 13 bases not matched to a gene. In germline, CDR1 is SGHNT, CDR2 YYREEE (reference sequence). This CDR3 is built from 18 residues. The CDR3 spells CASSPGLAVHSSTDTQYF. The DNA of the CDR3 is TGTGCCAGCAGCCCAGGACTAGCGGTACACTCATCCACAGATACGCAGTATTTT.

V usage is TRBV11-2 and J usage is TRBJ2-2; possible D gene TRBD2, 6 bases. Trimming took off 3 bases at V and 3 bases at J, with 11 bases between the two ends. This CDR3 is 15 amino acids long. CDR1 and CDR2 from the germline V gene are SGHAT and FQNNGV. Here the CDR3 reads CASSLGDSYTGELFF. The CDR3 DNA follows: TGTGCCAGCAGCTTGGGGGACTCATACACCGGGGAGCTGTTTTTT. Looking up the rest from reference TRBV11-2 and TRBJ2-2 gives the full variable domain: EAGVAQSPRYKIIEKRQSVAFWCNPISGHATLYWYQQILGQGPKLLIQFQNNGVVDDSQLPKDRFSAERLKGVDSTLKIQPAKLEDSAVYLCASSLGDSYTGELFFGEGSRLTVL.

This clone showed up just once. This chain connects TRBV5-5 to TRBJ1-2, with D tentatively TRBD1 (5 bases). The CDR3 has 13 residues. Germline CDR1 SGHKS, CDR2 YYEKEE (reference sequence). Trimming left V 0 bases short and J 7 bases short, with 10 bases between. The DNA of the CDR3 is TGTGCCAGCAGCTTGGGTCAGGGTGGTGGCTACACCTTC. Translated, it gives CASSLGQGGGYTF.

V gene TRBV9 combines with J gene TRBJ2-7, with TRBD1 matching over 8 bases. CDR3 length equals 14 residues. The trim removed 0 bases at V and 5 bases at J, leaving 4 bases unmatched. Per the germline V gene, CDR1 is SGDLS and CDR2 is YYNGEE. The CDR3 reads CASSVGDRLNEQYF. The DNA for the CDR3 is TGTGCCAGCAGCGTAGGGGACAGGCTGAACGAGCAGTACTTC.